One sample yielded the 26 T cell receptor beta chains listed below, sequenced in a study of identifying expanded T cells in peripheral blood. Profiled with immunoSEQ multiplex PCR; TCRdb holds only in-frame clones, not every one. This table holds under 95,000 clones, approximately 91% found once. The sample taken for sequencing was blood. These receptors were taken from a person aged 18 to 75 in good health.

A single count supports this clone. V and J are TRBV27 and TRBJ2-2, with 7 positions matching TRBD1. Losses at the gene ends were 5 bases for V and 5 bases for J; bases not matched to a gene: 23. Germline V lookup: CDR1 MNHEY, CDR2 SMNVEV (reference sequence). This CDR3 is 20 amino acids long. CDR3 loop: CASSGRQGALLMGATGELFF. The CDR3 bases are TGTGCCAGCAGTGGTCGACAGGGAGCGCTCTTAATGGGTGCGACCGGGGAGCTGTTTTTT.

In its sample, this clone was seen once. V is TRBV25-1 and J is TRBJ2-1; D is perhaps TRBD2 (5 bases). The ends were cut back, 7 bases at V and 5 bases at J, with 9 bases in the middle. The CDR3 sequence is 12 residues long. The germline gives CDR1 MGHDK, CDR2 SYGVNS. This chain's CDR3 is CASTGINNEQFF. For the CDR3, the DNA is TGTGCCAGCACGGGGATTAACAATGAGCAGTTCTTC.

V gene TRBV6-1 combines with J gene TRBJ2-3; a possible D gene is TRBD1 (7 bases). Germline values: CDR1 MNHNS, CDR2 SASEGT. The ends were cut back, 10 bases at V and 2 bases at J, with 19 bases in the middle. This CDR3 contains 15 residues. In DNA form, the CDR3 reads TGTGCCACCATTCTGGAGGGGGCGATCACAGATACGCAGTATTTT. Translating gives CATILEGAITDTQYF.

Details on this clone: Other DNA sequences in the same sample also yield this CDR3. This chain uses TRBV5-4 with TRBJ2-3; possible D gene TRBD1, 5 bases. The CDR3 is 13 amino acids. Per the germline V gene, CDR1 is SGHNT and CDR2 is YYREEE (reference sequence). The V end was cut by 0 bases, the J end by 3 bases, with 5 bases between. The CDR3 here is CASSLAGTDTQYF. As DNA, the CDR3 is TGTGCCAGCAGCTTGGCAGGGACAGATACGCAGTATTTT.

The chain recombines TRBV10-3 with TRBJ1-4; the match to TRBD1 covers 8 bases. The trim removed 10 bases at V and 6 bases at J, leaving 7 bases unmatched. Germline assignment: CDR1 ENHRY and CDR2 SYGVKD. The CDR3 covers 13 residues. This CDR3 is CATQGARDEKLFF. DNA of the CDR3: TGTGCCACCCAGGGGGCGCGGGATGAAAAACTGTTTTTT.

The V gene is TRBV7-6, the J gene TRBJ2-2, with D uncertain. Germline CDR1 is SGHVS and CDR2 is FNYEAQ. The ends were cut back, 4 bases at V and 0 bases at J, with 6 bases in the middle. The CDR3 contains 14 residues. The CDR3 DNA reads as TGTGCCAGCAGCTACGGTCCGAACACCGGGGAGCTGTTTTTT. It is translated as CASSYGPNTGELFF.

The sample holds one count of this clone. The rearrangement joins TRBV5-1 to TRBJ1-2; D is uncertain. The V gene's germline CDR1 is SGHRS and CDR2 YFSETQ. V lost 4 bases to trimming and J lost 0 bases, with 16 bases between them. CDR3 size: 16 residues. CDR3 sequence (DNA): TGCGCCAGCAGCGAGGGTCAAGGCCCCCCTAACTATGGCTACACCTTC. It translates to CASSEGQGPPNYGYTF.

The chain carries TRBV6-5 and TRBJ1-2, with a tentative D call TRBD1 (5 bases). V shed 6 bases and J shed 2 bases, with 10 bases lying between them. The CDR3 runs 13 residues. Germline CDR1 MNHEY, CDR2 SVGAGI. The CDR3 sequence: CASRNDRNYGYTF. The CDR3 coding sequence is TGTGCCAGCAGAAACGACAGAAACTATGGCTACACCTTC.

The CDR3 DNA is TGTGCCAGCAGCTTCCGACAGTCGACCAATTCACCCCTCCACTTT. Protein sequence: CASSFRQSTNSPLHF. J is TRBJ1-6 and V is TRBV7-2; D is perhaps TRBD1 (5 bases). Trimming pared 3 bases from V and 7 bases from J, leaving 13 bases between. The length of the CDR3 is 15 residues. CDR1 is SGHTA and CDR2 is FQGNSA in the germline V gene.

The chain combines TRBV7-6 with TRBJ2-3, with D unresolved. The germline CDR1 and CDR2 sequences are SGHVS and FNYEAQ. The V end lost 0 bases, the J end lost 4 bases, and 17 bases lay between the germline ends. The CDR3 loop spans 17 amino acids. CDR3 DNA sequence: TGTGCCAGCAGCTTAGCTCCCCCAGAGAGGATTTCAGATACGCAGTATTTT. Translation gives CASSLAPPERISDTQYF. The entire variable domain, with the rest obtained from reference TRBV7-6 and TRBJ2-3, is as follows: GAGVSQSPRYKVTKRGQDVALRCDPISGHVSLYWYRQALGQGPEFLTYFNYEAQQDKSGLPNDRFSAERPEGSISTLTIQRTEQRDSAMYRCASSLAPPERISDTQYFGPGTRLTVL.

The V call is TRBV12-5, the J call TRBJ2-3; D unclear. The CDR3 spans 17 residues. CDR1 and CDR2 (germline): LGHNT, FRNRAP. V lost 7 bases and J lost 2, with 22 bases in between. CDR3 coding DNA: TGTGCTAGTGCCAAATCTCCTCTACGTTCTGACACAGATACGCAGTATTTT. Amino acid sequence: CASAKSPLRSDTDTQYF.

The chain couples TRBV4-3 to TRBJ2-4; the D is unclear. CDR3 size: 15 residues. V was shortened by 1 base and J by 3 bases, with 10 bases between the two germline ends. In germline, CDR1 is LGHNA, CDR2 YSLEER. For the CDR3, the DNA is TGCGCCAGCAGCCAAGCTTTACAGATCAAAAACATTCAGTACTTC. It translates to CASSQALQIKNIQYF.

This clone is a singleton in its sample. The chain is built from TRBV4-1 and TRBJ1-1; 10 positions match TRBD1. V lost 4 bases to trimming and J lost 5 bases; unmatched junction nucleotides: 7. This CDR3 has 15 residues. Germline loops: CDR1 MGHRA, CDR2 YSYEKL. This CDR3 is CASSLRGQGVTEAFF. CDR3 sequence (DNA): TGCGCCAGCAGCCTCCGAGGACAGGGGGTTACTGAAGCTTTCTTT.

This clone was recorded once. This sequence joins TRBV5-4 and TRBJ1-3; a possible D gene is TRBD1 (5 bases). Germline CDR1 and CDR2: SGHNT and YYREEE (reference sequence). The ends were cut back, 8 bases at V and 0 bases at J, with 18 bases in the middle. The CDR3 has 16 residues. For the CDR3, the DNA is TGTGCCAGACCCTTCTGGAGGGGCCCCTCTGGAAACACCATATATTTT. Its translation is CARPFWRGPSGNTIYF. The full variable domain, completed using reference TRBV5-4 and TRBJ1-3, is ETGVTQSPTHLIKTRGQQVTLRCSSQSGHNTVSWYQQALGQGPQFIFQYYREEENGRGNFPPRFSGLQFPNYSSELNVNALELDDSALYLCARPFWRGPSGNTIYFGEGSWLTVV.

As for this clone: The junction shows a germline mismatch at one end, possibly a read error. This rearrangement joins TRBV2 to TRBJ2-7, with D perhaps TRBD2 (5 bases). This CDR3 is built from 13 residues. CDR1 and CDR2 (germline): SNHLY, FYNNEI. The CDR3: CASSEGSGYEQYF. As DNA, the CDR3 is TGTGCCAGCAGCGAAGGGTCGGGGTACGAGCAGTACTTC.

V usage is TRBV28 and J usage is TRBJ2-3; no reliable D call. Looked up from germline, CDR1 is MDHEN and CDR2 is SYDVKM. V lost 6 bases and J 5 bases, leaving 6 bases between the germline ends. This CDR3 comprises 11 residues. CDR3 sequence: CASSLIDTQYF. The CDR3 DNA is TGTGCCAGCAGCCTAATAGATACGCAGTATTTT.

This clone was observed once. The V gene is TRBV10-3, the J gene TRBJ1-5; perhaps TRBD1 as D (6 bases). The CDR3 is 15 amino acids. CDR1 is ENHRY and CDR2 is SYGVKD in the germline V gene. Trimming took off 6 bases at V and 3 bases at J, with 15 bases between the two ends. CDR3: CAISPTGGINQPQHF. CDR3 sequence (DNA): TGTGCCATCAGCCCGACAGGCGGAATCAATCAGCCCCAGCATTTT.

The CDR3: CASNWGPNTGELFF. CDR3 DNA sequence: TGCGCCAGCAATTGGGGTCCGAACACCGGGGAGCTGTTTTTT. This chain uses TRBV4-3 with TRBJ2-2; D gene unclear. V lost 7 bases to trimming and J lost 0 bases, with 9 bases between them. CDR3 length: 14 amino acids. CDR1 and CDR2 from the germline V gene are LGHNA and YSLEER.

The chain joins TRBV10-3 to TRBJ2-7; D remains ambiguous. Trimming stripped 2 bases from V and 5 bases from J, with 13 bases between. CDR1 ENHRY and CDR2 SYGVKD come from the germline V gene. The CDR3 covers 14 residues. CDR3 amino acids: CAISEVTHRDEQYF. The CDR3 DNA reads as TGTGCCATCAGTGAGGTGACTCACCGCGACGAGCAGTACTTC.

In regard to this clone: A junction boundary mismatches the germline segment, possibly from a read error. V and J are TRBV29-1 and TRBJ1-3; possibly TRBD1 for D (5 bases). CDR1 is SQVTM and CDR2 is ANQGSEA in the germline V gene. The CDR3 runs to 15 residues. In nucleotides, the CDR3 is TGCAGCGTTTCACCCGGAGGAGGGGATGGAGACACCATATATTTT. It encodes CSVSPGGGDGDTIYF.

The chain employs TRBV4-3 and TRBJ2-3; TRBD2 matches at 9 bases. This CDR3 spans 15 amino acids. Trimming at V came to 4 bases and at J to 1 base, leaving 3 bases not matched to a gene. The germline V gene has CDR1 LGHNA and CDR2 YSLEER. The CDR3 is CASSRVAGGTDTQYF. The CDR3 DNA is TGCGCCAGCAGCCGAGTAGCGGGGGGCACAGATACGCAGTATTTT.

This clone was found a few times. The chain couples TRBV12-5 to TRBJ2-3; no clear D gene. The CDR3 sequence is 13 residues long. The V end lost 2 bases, the J end lost 6 bases, and 9 bases lay between the germline ends. Germline V gene lookup returns CDR1 LGHNT and CDR2 FRNRAP. The CDR3 reads CASGLQDGDTQYF. The DNA for the CDR3 is TGTGCTAGTGGTTTGCAGGATGGGGATACGCAGTATTTT.

In its sample, this clone was seen a few times. The rearrangement links TRBV18 to TRBJ1-1; no clear D gene. The V and J ends lost 1 base and 4 bases respectively, with 7 bases between them. Germline-derived CDR1 and CDR2 are KGHSH and LQKENI. CDR3 length equals 13 residues. CDR3 sequence: CASSPQGSTEAFF. The CDR3 coding sequence is TGTGCCAGCTCACCACAAGGGTCCACTGAAGCTTTCTTT.

The chain carries TRBV15 and TRBJ2-7; D is ambiguous. The CDR3 has 13 amino acids. The germline CDR1 and CDR2 sequences are LNHNV and YYDKDF (reference sequence). V lost 0 bases, J lost 0 bases, and 3 bases lay in between. In nucleotides, the CDR3 is TGTGCCACCAGCAGAGATCGCTCCTACGAGCAGTACTTC. Its translation is CATSRDRSYEQYF.

The chain employs TRBV5-4 and TRBJ2-1; 10 nucleotides align to TRBD1. The CDR3 runs to 20 residues. Trimming at V came to 3 bases and at J to 0 bases, leaving 15 bases not matched to a gene. Germline V lookup: CDR1 SGHNT, CDR2 YYREEE (reference sequence). As DNA, the CDR3 is TGTGCCAGCAGCTCTAGACAGGGGGCGAGAATCGGAAGCTCCTACAATGAGCAGTTCTTC. As protein: CASSSRQGARIGSSYNEQFF. The full variable domain, rest sourced from reference TRBV5-4 and TRBJ2-1, is ETGVTQSPTHLIKTRGQQVTLRCSSQSGHNTVSWYQQALGQGPQFIFQYYREEENGRGNFPPRFSGLQFPNYSSELNVNALELDDSALYLCASSSRQGARIGSSYNEQFFGPGTRLTVL.

This CDR3 reads CASSFRGQTGFSNYGYTF. CDR3 sequence (DNA): TGTGCCAGCAGCTTCCGCGGACAGACTGGCTTTTCTAACTATGGCTACACCTTC. This chain links TRBV5-5 with TRBJ1-2; D is perhaps TRBD1 (6 bases). Germline V gene data show CDR1 as SGHKS and CDR2 as YYEKEE (reference sequence). CDR3 size: 18 residues. Trimming removed 2 bases from V and 0 bases from J, with 20 bases in between.